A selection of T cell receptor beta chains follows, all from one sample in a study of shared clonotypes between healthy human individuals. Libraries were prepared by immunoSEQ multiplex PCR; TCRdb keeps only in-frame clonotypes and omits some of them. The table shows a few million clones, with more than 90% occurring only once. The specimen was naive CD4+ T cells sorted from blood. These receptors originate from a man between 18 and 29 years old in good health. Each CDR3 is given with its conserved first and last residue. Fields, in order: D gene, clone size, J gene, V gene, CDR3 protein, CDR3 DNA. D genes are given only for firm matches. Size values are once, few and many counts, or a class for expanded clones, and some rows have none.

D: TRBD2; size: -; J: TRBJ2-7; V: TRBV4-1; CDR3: CASSQLGTSGRGEQYF; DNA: TGCGCCAGCAGCCAACTGGGGACTAGCGGTAGGGGCGAGCAGTACTTC
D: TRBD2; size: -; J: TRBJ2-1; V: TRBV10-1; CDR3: CASSESSGKTYNEQFF; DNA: TGCGCCAGCAGTGAGTCCAGCGGGAAAACCTACAATGAGCAGTTCTTC
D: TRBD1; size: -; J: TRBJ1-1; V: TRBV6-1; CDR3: CASSEARDRVVNTEAFF; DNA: TGTGCCAGCAGTGAAGCCCGAGACAGGGTTGTGAACACTGAAGCTTTCTTT
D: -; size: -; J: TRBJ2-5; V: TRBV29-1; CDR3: CSVVGQAGETQYF; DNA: TGCAGCGTTGTTGGGCAGGCGGGAGAGACCCAGTACTTC
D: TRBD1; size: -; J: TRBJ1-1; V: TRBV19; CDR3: CASSIATGGGTEAFF; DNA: TGTGCCAGTAGTATCGCGACAGGGGGAGGGACTGAAGCTTTCTTT
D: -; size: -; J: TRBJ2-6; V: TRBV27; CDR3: CASSLEGGASGANVLTF; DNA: TGTGCCAGCAGTTTGGAGGGGGGTGCCTCTGGGGCCAACGTCCTGACTTTC
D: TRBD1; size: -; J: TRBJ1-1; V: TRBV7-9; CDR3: CASSLAGDSTEAFF; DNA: TGTGCCAGCAGCTTAGCCGGGGACAGCACTGAAGCTTTCTTT
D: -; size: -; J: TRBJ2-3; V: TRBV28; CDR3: CASSLERVGTDTQYF; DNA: TGTGCCAGCAGTTTAGAGCGGGTCGGCACAGATACGCAGTATTTT
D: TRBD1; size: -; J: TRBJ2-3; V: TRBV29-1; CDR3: CSVIQGAGDTQYF; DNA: TGCAGCGTGATACAGGGGGCCGGAGATACGCAGTATTTT
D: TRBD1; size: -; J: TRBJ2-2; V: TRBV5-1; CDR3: CASRRQGDGELFF; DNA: TGCGCCAGCAGGAGACAGGGCGACGGGGAGCTGTTTTTT
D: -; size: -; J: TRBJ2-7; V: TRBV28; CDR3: CASSGPPSRGQSYEQYF; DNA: TGTGCCAGCAGTGGACCCCCGTCCAGGGGACAATCCTACGAGCAGTACTTC
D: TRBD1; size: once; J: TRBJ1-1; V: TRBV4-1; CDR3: CASSQGAGTVNTEAFF; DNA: TGCGCCAGCAGCCAAGGGGCCGGGACAGTGAACACTGAAGCTTTCTTT
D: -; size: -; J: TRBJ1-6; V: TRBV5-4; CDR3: CASSLQGNDNSPLHF; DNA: TGTGCCAGCAGCCTACAGGGTAATGATAATTCACCCCTCCACTTT
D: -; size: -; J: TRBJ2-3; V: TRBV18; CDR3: CASSPTTDTQYF; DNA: TGTGCCAGCTCACCCACCACAGATACGCAGTATTTT
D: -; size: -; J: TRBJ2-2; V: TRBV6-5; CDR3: CASRRGLNTGELFF; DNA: TGTGCCAGCCGGAGGGGTCTTAACACCGGGGAGCTGTTTTTT
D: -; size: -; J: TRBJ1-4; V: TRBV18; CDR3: CASSPGSVNEKLFF; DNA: TGTGCCAGCTCACCGGGATCCGTTAATGAAAAACTGTTTTTT
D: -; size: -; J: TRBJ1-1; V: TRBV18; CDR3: CASSPEKEAFF; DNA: TGTGCCAGCTCACCAGAGAAGGAAGCTTTCTTT
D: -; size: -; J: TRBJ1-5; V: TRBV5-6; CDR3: CASSLDRREGDQPQHF; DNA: TGTGCCAGCAGCTTGGACAGAAGGGAGGGAGATCAGCCCCAGCATTTT
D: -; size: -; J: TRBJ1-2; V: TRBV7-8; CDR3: CASSPDSGYYGYTF; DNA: TGTGCCAGCAGCCCGGACAGTGGTTACTATGGCTACACCTTC
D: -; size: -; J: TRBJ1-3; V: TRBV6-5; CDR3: CASRPGTGNTIYF; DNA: TGTGCCAGCAGGCCAGGGACTGGGAACACCATATATTTT
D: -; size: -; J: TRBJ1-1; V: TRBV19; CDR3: CASSITTNTEAFF; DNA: TGTGCCAGTAGCATAACCACGAACACTGAAGCTTTCTTT
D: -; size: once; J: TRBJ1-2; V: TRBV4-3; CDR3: CASSQDSTYGYTF; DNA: TGCGCCAGCAGCCAAGATAGTACATATGGCTACACCTTC